Shown below are 26 T cell receptor beta chains from a single sample sequenced in a study of OX40 agonist ivuxolimab in advanced cancers. TCRdb's copy holds only in-frame clones and misses some; the assay was immunoSEQ multiplex PCR. Among 65,000 to 85,000 clones listed, 90% to 95% were seen once. Specimen: CD4+ or CD8+ T cells sorted from blood, collected in a trial of the OX40 agonist ivuxolimab. The receptors derive from an adult with an advanced solid tumor such as melanoma, head and neck, liver or kidney cancer.

The CDR3 is CASSLGATEAFF. CDR3 nucleotide sequence: TGTGCCAGCAGCTTAGGCGCGACTGAAGCTTTCTTT. The chain has TRBV7-9 and TRBJ1-1; D is unresolved. The V gene lost 1 base and the J gene lost 5 bases, with 5 bases spanning the gap. Germline values: CDR1 SEHNR, CDR2 FQNEAQ (reference sequence). CDR3 length: 12 residues.

V and J are TRBV27 and TRBJ2-1; D gene unclear. Trimming removed 1 base at V and 6 bases at J, with 7 bases between. The V gene's germline CDR1 is MNHEY and CDR2 SMNVEV (reference sequence). The CDR3 has 13 amino acids. CDR3 coding DNA: TGTGCCAGCAGTTTATTCCCCAGCAATGAGCAGTTCTTC. This sequence encodes CASSLFPSNEQFF.

This chain uses TRBV7-9 with TRBJ2-7; no definite D call. The length of the CDR3 is 14 residues. CDR1 and CDR2 from the germline V gene are SEHNR and FQNEAQ (reference sequence). Trimming took 2 bases from V and 6 from J, leaving 14 bases between them. The CDR3 DNA reads TGTGCCAGCAGCTTACCAACAGACAAGGGCGAGCAGTACTTC. This sequence encodes CASSLPTDKGEQYF.

The chain is built from TRBV5-6 and TRBJ1-5; D ambiguous. V shed 1 base and J shed 8 bases, with 7 bases lying between them. The CDR3 contains 12 residues. The germline V gene has CDR1 SGHDT and CDR2 YYEEEE. Written as DNA, the CDR3 is TGTGCCAGCAGCTTGAGCCAGGAGCCCCAGCATTTT. Protein product: CASSLSQEPQHF.

The gene calls are TRBV11-3 and TRBJ2-1, with D possibly matching TRBD2 (6 bases). Trimming took 5 bases from V and 5 from J, leaving 10 bases between them. The CDR3 is 13 amino acids. CDR1 and CDR2 (germline): SGHNT, YENEEA. The CDR3 DNA is TGTGCCAGCAGCCTCACTAGCAACAATGAGCAGTTCTTC. Its translation is CASSLTSNNEQFF.

The chain uses TRBV4-2 and TRBJ2-3; TRBD1 agrees at 7 bases. V dropped 3 bases and J dropped 0; count of bases not matched to a gene: 6. Germline V CDR1 and CDR2: LGHNA, YNFKEQ. This CDR3 comprises 16 residues. CDR3 nucleotides: TGTGCCAGCAGCCAGGGGACAGCCGAGAGCACAGATACGCAGTATTTT. Amino acid sequence: CASSQGTAESTDTQYF.

The chain uses TRBV13 and TRBJ2-4, with 8 positions matching TRBD1. CDR3 size: 18 residues. The germline CDR1 and CDR2 sequences are PRHDT and FYEKMQ (reference sequence). V shed 5 bases, J shed 1 base, and the junction held 13 bases outside the gene matches. In DNA form, the CDR3 reads TGTGCCAGCAGCGCTGGGACAGGTTCAACCAACGCCAAAAACATTCAGTACTTC. Translating it yields CASSAGTGSTNAKNIQYF.

This chain uses TRBV7-9 with TRBJ1-5; D is ambiguous. V was pared by 1 base and J by 10 bases, with 11 bases between. This CDR3 contains 13 residues. Germline CDR1 SEHNR, CDR2 FQNEAQ (reference sequence). CDR3 in amino acids: CASSLDRMEPQHF. The CDR3 DNA sequence: TGTGCCAGCAGCTTAGATCGTATGGAACCCCAGCATTTT.

The chain uses TRBV7-3 and TRBJ2-3; no definite D call. Germline V gives CDR1 SGHTA, CDR2 FQGTGA. Between the trimmed V and J ends, which lost 8 bases and 1 base, there was a span of 19 bases. The CDR3 is 16 residues long. The CDR3 sequence is CASSEELRGGTDTQYF. Here the CDR3 DNA reads TGTGCCAGCTCCGAGGAGCTGCGAGGTGGCACAGATACGCAGTATTTT.

This chain joins TRBV5-1 and TRBJ2-7; maybe TRBD2 (5 bases). Germline CDR1 is SGHRS and CDR2 is YFSETQ. The CDR3 totals 13 residues. V dropped 3 bases and J dropped 5 bases, with 12 bases sitting between them. The CDR3 sequence: CASSSGIGDEQYF. As DNA, the CDR3 is TGCGCCAGCAGCTCGGGAATTGGAGACGAGCAGTACTTC.

The chain is built from TRBV29-1 and TRBJ2-7; 8 bases map to TRBD1. The CDR3 sequence is 15 residues long. Trimming at V came to 2 bases and at J to 4 bases, leaving 10 bases not matched to a gene. Germline V CDR1 and CDR2: SQVTM, ANQGSEA. The CDR3 DNA follows: TGCAGCGTTGAAAGGGGGGACAGGTCGGGGTACGAGCAGTACTTC. Its translation: CSVERGDRSGYEQYF.

V gene TRBV11-2 combines with J gene TRBJ2-7, with unresolved D. The V gene lost 3 bases and the J gene lost 9 bases, with 15 bases spanning the gap. Germline V gene sequence: CDR1 SGHAT, CDR2 FQNNGV. The CDR3 contains 13 residues. This CDR3 is CASSFGVEQWQYF. The DNA for the CDR3 is TGTGCCAGCAGCTTTGGGGTGGAACAGTGGCAGTACTTC.

This chain links TRBV10-3 with TRBJ1-5, with 8 positions matching TRBD1. This CDR3 comprises 15 residues. Germline CDR1 is ENHRY and CDR2 is SYGVKD. Trimming at V came to 0 bases and at J to 4 bases, leaving 2 bases not matched to a gene. The CDR3 DNA follows: TGTGCCATCAGTGAGTCCGGACAGGGAAATCAGCCCCAGCATTTT. It is translated as CAISESGQGNQPQHF.

The genes are TRBV6-1 and TRBJ1-3; 8 positions match TRBD1. V lost 4 bases and J lost 0; bases outside the gene matches: 8. The germline V gene has CDR1 MNHNS and CDR2 SASEGT. CDR3 size: 17 residues. This CDR3 is CASSGPTGANSGNTIYF. The CDR3 DNA follows: TGTGCCAGCAGTGGCCCGACAGGGGCTAACTCTGGAAACACCATATATTTT.

The chain uses TRBV4-2 and TRBJ1-1; 11 bases align to TRBD1. The CDR3 is made up of 16 amino acids. Germline-derived CDR1 and CDR2 are LGHNA and YNFKEQ. V gave up 1 base and J gave up 6 bases; unmatched junction bases: 7. The CDR3 region is CASSQGSLDRGPEAFF. CDR3 coding DNA: TGTGCCAGCAGCCAAGGAAGTCTGGACAGGGGGCCTGAAGCTTTCTTT.

The chain joins TRBV7-9 to TRBJ2-7; no reliable D call. Trimming removed 2 bases from V and 3 bases from J, with 11 bases in between. The CDR3 totals 14 residues. The germline V gene encodes CDR1 SEHNR and CDR2 FQNEAQ (reference sequence). CDR3 sequence reads: CASSLLGLGYEQYF. The CDR3 region has the DNA TGTGCCAGCAGCTTACTGGGTTTGGGCTACGAGCAGTACTTC. The variable domain in full, completed from reference TRBV7-9 and TRBJ2-7, reads DTGVSQNPRHKITKRGQNVTFRCDPISEHNRLYWYRQTLGQGPEFLTYFQNEAQLEKSRLLSDRFSAERPKGSFSTLEIQRTEQGDSAMYLCASSLLGLGYEQYFGPGTRLTVT.

The genes are TRBV5-1 and TRBJ2-1; 9 bases are shared with TRBD2. V lost 4 bases and J lost 9; bases outside the gene matches: 17. Germline CDR1 reads SGHRS; CDR2 reads YFSETQ. The CDR3 sequence is 17 residues long. CDR3 protein: CASSPTDSTSGYGEQFF. The DNA for the CDR3 is TGCGCCAGCAGCCCTACGGATTCAACTAGCGGGTACGGTGAGCAGTTCTTC.

V and J are TRBV18 and TRBJ2-4, with a possible D match to TRBD1 (7 bases). The CDR3 is 16 amino acids. Germline CDR1 KGHSH, CDR2 LQKENI. V lost 5 bases, J lost 1 base, and 15 bases lay in between. The CDR3 region has the DNA TGTGCCAGCTCAGCGGGACAGTGGTTTGCCAAAAACATTCAGTACTTC. Residues: CASSAGQWFAKNIQYF.

CDR3 residues: CASSLASGDHQPQHF. In DNA form, the CDR3 reads TGTGCCAGCAGCTTAGCCTCAGGGGATCATCAGCCCCAGCATTTT. This chain uses TRBV9 with TRBJ1-5; D might be TRBD1 (6 bases). CDR1 SGDLS and CDR2 YYNGEE come from the germline V gene. This CDR3 has 15 residues. Between the trimmed V and J ends, which lost 4 bases and 5 bases, there was a span of 16 bases.

V gene TRBV5-4 combines with J gene TRBJ2-7, with 7 nucleotides matching TRBD1. This CDR3 is 14 amino acids long. CDR1 and CDR2 (germline): SGHNT, YYREEE (reference sequence). V dropped 2 bases and J dropped 3; count of bases not matched to a gene: 5. CDR3 in amino acids: CASSFGQASYEQYF. DNA of the CDR3: TGTGCCAGCAGCTTTGGACAGGCAAGCTACGAGCAGTACTTC.

V and J are TRBV7-9 and TRBJ2-5, with a possible D match to TRBD1 (5 bases). Trimming took off 4 bases at V and 4 bases at J, with 10 bases between the two ends. Germline V CDR1 and CDR2: SEHNR, FQNEAQ (reference sequence). The CDR3 contains 13 residues. DNA of the CDR3: TGTGCCAGCAGCTACGCAGGGCGAGAGACCCAGTACTTC. It specifies CASSYAGRETQYF.

This chain uses TRBV9 with TRBJ2-7, with 10 bases that match TRBD1. This CDR3 region has 14 residues. In germline, CDR1 is SGDLS, CDR2 YYNGEE. V was clipped by 0 bases and J by 6 bases; unmatched bases: 3. This CDR3 is CASSVGGQGTEQYF. CDR3 bases: TGTGCCAGCAGCGTAGGGGGACAGGGGACCGAGCAGTACTTC. The full variable domain, completed using reference TRBV9 and TRBJ2-7, is DSGVTQTPKHLITATGQRVTLRCSPRSGDLSVYWYQQSLDQGLQFLIQYYNGEERAKGNILERFSAQQFPDLHSELNLSSLELGDSALYFCASSVGGQGTEQYFGPGTRLTVT.

The J gene is TRBJ2-1, the V gene TRBV4-2, with D perhaps matching TRBD2 (5 bases). Trimming removed 1 base at V and 9 bases at J, with 13 bases between. Germline-derived CDR1 and CDR2 are LGHNA and YNFKEQ. CDR3 length: 14 residues. This CDR3 is CASSQVGETFEQFF. Here the CDR3 DNA reads TGTGCCAGCAGCCAAGTCGGGGAAACGTTTGAGCAGTTCTTC.

This clone was detected only once. This rearrangement joins TRBV27 to TRBJ2-5; no clear D. V lost 2 bases and J 0 bases, leaving 4 bases between the germline ends. This CDR3 contains 13 residues. Germline CDR1 reads MNHEY; CDR2 reads SMNVEV (reference sequence). The CDR3 sequence: CASSLADQETQYF. DNA for the CDR3: TGTGCCAGCAGTTTAGCGGACCAAGAGACCCAGTACTTC.

This clone was found once. The chain couples TRBV7-9 to TRBJ2-3; D not resolved. V lost 4 bases and J 6 bases, leaving 8 bases between the germline ends. This CDR3 is built from 12 residues. Germline CDR1 and CDR2: SEHNR and FQNEAQ (reference sequence). CDR3 amino acids: CASSYLADTQYF. The CDR3, as DNA: TGTGCCAGCAGCTATCTGGCTGATACGCAGTATTTT.

The chain couples TRBV13 to TRBJ2-7; D gene uncertain. This CDR3 has 13 amino acids. Between the trimmed V and J ends, which lost 7 bases and 6 bases, there was a span of 16 bases. Germline CDR1 PRHDT, CDR2 FYEKMQ (reference sequence). CDR3 in amino acids: CASTPTPAVEQYF. Written as DNA, the CDR3 is TGTGCCAGCACCCCGACTCCCGCGGTCGAGCAGTACTTC.